The clone carrying this T cell receptor beta chain was recorded once. Per the germline V gene, CDR1 is MNHEY and CDR2 is SVGAGI. This CDR3 comprises 16 residues. The V end lost 2 bases, the J end lost 2 bases, and 15 bases lay between the germline ends. The cohort comprised adults aged roughly 18 to 95 years residing in approximately 22 US areas. Cohorts were assigned according to the clinical history that participants reported. Authors' processing steps: From reference gene primer amplification, estimates of nucleated cell counts were derived. Only in-frame clones appear in the TCRdb table, and some are missing; sequencing was by immunoSEQ multiplex PCR. That table furnishes V, J and clone size, whereas the DNA furnished D and trimming. The sample yields around 310,000 clones, around nine tenths seen once. This entry is derived from a study of blood T cell repertoires in COVID-19.

This receptor was identified in a woman in her thirties who had recovered from COVID-19. The gene calls are TRBV6-5 and TRBJ1-1; D is undetermined. Sequenced sample: PBMCs or T cells enriched from blood (not recorded which). The CDR3 loop reads CASSYGLLQSNTEAFF. Written as DNA, the CDR3 is TGTGCCAGCAGTTACGGTCTTTTACAGTCTAACACTGAAGCTTTCTTT.